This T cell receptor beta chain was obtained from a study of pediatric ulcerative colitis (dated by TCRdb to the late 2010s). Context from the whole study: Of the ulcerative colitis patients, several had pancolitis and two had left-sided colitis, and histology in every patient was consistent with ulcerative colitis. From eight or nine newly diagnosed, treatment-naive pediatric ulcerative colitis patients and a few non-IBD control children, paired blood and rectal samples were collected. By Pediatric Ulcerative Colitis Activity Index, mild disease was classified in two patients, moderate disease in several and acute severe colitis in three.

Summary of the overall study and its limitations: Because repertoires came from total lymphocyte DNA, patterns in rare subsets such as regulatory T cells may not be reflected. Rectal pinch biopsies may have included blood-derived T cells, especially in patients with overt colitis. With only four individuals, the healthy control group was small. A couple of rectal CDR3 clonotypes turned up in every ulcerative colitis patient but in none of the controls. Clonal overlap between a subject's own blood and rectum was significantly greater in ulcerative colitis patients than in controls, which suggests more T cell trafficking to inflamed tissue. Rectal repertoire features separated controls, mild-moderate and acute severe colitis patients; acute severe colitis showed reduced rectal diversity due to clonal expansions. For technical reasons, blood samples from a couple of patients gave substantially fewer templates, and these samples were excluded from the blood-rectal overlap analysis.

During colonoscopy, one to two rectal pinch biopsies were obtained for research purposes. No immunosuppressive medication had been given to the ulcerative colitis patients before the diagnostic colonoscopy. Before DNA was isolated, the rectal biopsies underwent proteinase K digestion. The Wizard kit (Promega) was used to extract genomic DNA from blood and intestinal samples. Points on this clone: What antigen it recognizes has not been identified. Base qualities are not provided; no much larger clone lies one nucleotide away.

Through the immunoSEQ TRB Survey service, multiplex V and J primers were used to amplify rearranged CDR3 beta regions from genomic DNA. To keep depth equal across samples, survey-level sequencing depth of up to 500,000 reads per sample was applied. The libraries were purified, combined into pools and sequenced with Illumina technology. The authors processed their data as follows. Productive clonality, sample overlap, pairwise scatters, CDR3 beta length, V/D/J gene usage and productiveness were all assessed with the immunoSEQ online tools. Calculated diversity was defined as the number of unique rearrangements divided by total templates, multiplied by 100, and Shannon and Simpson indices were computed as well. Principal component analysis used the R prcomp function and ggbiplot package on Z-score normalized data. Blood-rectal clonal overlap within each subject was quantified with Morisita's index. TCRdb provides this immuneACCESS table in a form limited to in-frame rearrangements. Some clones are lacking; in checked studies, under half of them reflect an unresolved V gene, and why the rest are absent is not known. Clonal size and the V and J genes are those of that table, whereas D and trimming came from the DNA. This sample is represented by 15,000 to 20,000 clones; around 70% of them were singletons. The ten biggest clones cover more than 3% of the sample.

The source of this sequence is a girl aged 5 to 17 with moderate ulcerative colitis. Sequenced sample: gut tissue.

The encoded CDR3 is CASSRRSEQYF. The sequenced DNA: TGTGCCAGCTCACGCCGCTCCGAGCAGTACTTC. The V and J genes are TRBV18 and TRBJ2-7, with no D gene named confidently. Taken from the germline V gene, the CDR1 and CDR2 loops are KGHSH and LQKENI. From the cysteine through the phenylalanine, the CDR3 covers 11 amino acids. The DNA shown is the 33-base CDR3, in frame from base 1. V drops 4 bases and J drops 6 bases, leaving 7 bases in between. The full variable domain, with segments outside the CDR3 supplied by the reference TRBV18 and TRBJ2-7 proteins, appears as NAGVMQNPRHLVRRRGQEARLRCSPMKGHSHVYWYRQLPEEGLKFMVYLQKENIIDESGMPKERFSAEFPKEGPSILRIQQVVRGDSAAYFCASSRRSEQYFGPGTRLTVT.